This passage covers 17 T cell receptor beta chains from one sample sequenced in a study of blood T cells in healthy people across ages. Using a J-beta primer mix together with a sample-barcoded 5' primer, a second PCR was run for 7 to 11 cycles. Via MiXCR, TCRdb re-called the 5' RACE reads, giving one row per CDR3 protein. The table lists about 670,000 distinct CDR3 sequences, 52% of them singletons. Sequences were obtained from blood. All receptors come from a woman of 80 years or more in good health.

The chain couples TRBV5-6 to TRBJ1-1, with 8 bases identical to TRBD1. V gave up 4 bases and J gave up 2 bases; unmatched junction bases: 7. This CDR3 spans 15 amino acids. Per germline, CDR1 SGHDT and CDR2 YYEEEE. CDR3 in DNA: TGTGCCAGCAGCCCTCAGGGGGCCCCCAACACTGAAGCTTTCTTT. Its protein product is CASSPQGAPNTEAFF.

The V gene is TRBV7-2, the J gene TRBJ1-6; perhaps TRBD1 as D (5 bases). V was shortened by 2 bases and J by 8 bases, with 22 bases between the two germline ends. CDR1 is SGHTA, CDR2 FQGNSA, per germline. This CDR3 has 18 residues. CDR3 sequence (DNA): TGTGCCAGCAGCTTACGGGGTCTCCGCCAGGGCCGGGATTCACCCCTCCACTTT. Protein sequence: CASSLRGLRQGRDSPLHF.

The rearrangement uses TRBV12-3 or TRBV12-4 and TRBJ1-1, with no clear D. Between the trimmed V and J ends, which lost 3 bases and 5 bases, there was a span of 16 bases. This CDR3 contains 15 residues. The CDR3 bases are TGTGCCAGCAGTTTCGGTTACGGGGAAAGGACTGAAGCTTTCTTT. Protein sequence: CASSFGYGERTEAFF.

J is TRBJ2-5 and V is TRBV12-3 or TRBV12-4; 9 bases fit TRBD1. V was clipped by 6 bases and J by 5 bases; unmatched bases: 13. The CDR3 is 16 amino acids. The CDR3 nucleotides are TGTGCCAGCAGCCCTTGGGGTTGGGACAGGGACGAGACCCAGTACTTC. Its protein product is CASSPWGWDRDETQYF.

A note on this clonotype: A much larger clone lies a single base off, so this may be a read error. The V and J genes are TRBV5-4 and TRBJ2-7; 8 nucleotides line up with TRBD2. The trim removed 5 bases at V and 7 bases at J, leaving 17 bases unmatched. The V gene's germline CDR1 is SGHNT and CDR2 YYREEE (reference sequence). The CDR3 is made up of 16 amino acids. CDR3 in DNA: TGTGCCAGCAGGCCTGGTGGTAGCGGGGTGAAGAATGAGCAGTACTTC. This gives the protein CASRPGGSGVKNEQYF. Supplemented by reference TRBV5-4 and TRBJ2-7, the full variable domain reads ETGVTQSPTHLIKTRGQQVTLRCSSQSGHNTVSWYQQALGQGPQFIFQYYREEENGRGNFPPRFSGLQFPNYSSELNVNALELDDSALYLCASRPGGSGVKNEQYFGPGTRLTVT.

This rearrangement joins TRBV18 to TRBJ2-7; D unresolved. V was cut by 4 bases and J by 0 bases, with 10 bases left in between. CDR3 size: 14 residues. Germline V gene data show CDR1 as KGHSH and CDR2 as LQKENI. The chain's CDR3 is CASSRSGGSYEQYF. The CDR3 region has the DNA TGTGCCAGCTCACGAAGTGGTGGCTCCTACGAGCAGTACTTC. Combining the CDR3 with reference TRBV18 and TRBJ2-7 gives the whole variable domain NAGVMQNPRHLVRRRGQEARLRCSPMKGHSHVYWYRQLPEEGLKFMVYLQKENIIDESGMPKERFSAEFPKEGPSILRIQQVVRGDSAAYFCASSRSGGSYEQYFGPGTRLTVT.

V is TRBV20-1 and J is TRBJ2-2; 8 bases are a match to TRBD2. V dropped 5 bases and J dropped 4; count of bases not matched to a gene: 6. The CDR3 sequence is 14 residues long. Germline-derived CDR1 and CDR2 are DFQATT and SNEGSKA (reference sequence). The CDR3: CSALQTSGTGELFF. In DNA, the CDR3 is TGCAGTGCTCTCCAAACTAGCGGCACCGGGGAGCTGTTTTTT.

This clonotype was recorded many times. This sequence joins TRBV20-1 and TRBJ1-2; tentatively, D is TRBD1 (6 bases). The length of the CDR3 is 12 residues. Germline loops: CDR1 DFQATT, CDR2 SNEGSKA (reference sequence). Trimming removed 1 base at V and 5 bases at J, with 8 bases between. The CDR3 bases are TGCAGTGCTAGAGCAGGGGCTTATGGCTACACCTTC. Its protein is CSARAGAYGYTF.

There are many counts of this clonotype. This chain uses TRBV5-1 with TRBJ2-1; 7 nucleotides align to TRBD2. CDR1 is SGHRS, CDR2 YFSETQ, per germline. CDR3 length equals 13 residues. V lost 3 bases, J lost 8 bases, and 5 bases stayed unmatched. CDR3 loop: CASSWGGSDEQFF. CDR3 nucleotide sequence: TGCGCCAGCAGCTGGGGCGGGAGCGATGAGCAGTTCTTC.

The V gene is TRBV27, the J gene TRBJ2-7, with a weak D call TRBD1 (6 bases). This CDR3 contains 13 residues. V lost 0 bases to trimming and J lost 3 bases, with 6 bases between them. Germline V CDR1 and CDR2: MNHEY, SMNVEV (reference sequence). As DNA, the CDR3 is TGTGCCAGCAGTTTATCGACAGGCTACGAGCAGTACTTC. Translation gives CASSLSTGYEQYF.

With respect to this clonotype: A clone one base away is much larger, so this may be a read error. The chain recombines TRBV15 with TRBJ1-1; no firm D call. The CDR3 totals 12 residues. Germline-derived CDR1 and CDR2 are LNHNV and YYDKDF (reference sequence). Here the CDR3 DNA reads TGTGCCACCAGCAGAATGAACACTGACGCTTTCTTT. This codes for CATSRMNTDAFF.

J is TRBJ2-1 and V is TRBV12-3 or TRBV12-4; D is ambiguous. This CDR3 is built from 12 residues. Between the trimmed V and J ends, which lost 6 bases and 4 bases, there was a span of 7 bases. CDR3 sequence: CASRTTYNEQFF. CDR3 bases: TGTGCCAGCAGGACCACATACAATGAGCAGTTCTTC.

This clonotype was observed at least ten times. The V gene is TRBV12-3 or TRBV12-4, the J gene TRBJ2-5; D remains ambiguous. The V end lost 7 bases, the J end lost 5 bases, and 14 bases lay between the germline ends. The CDR3 is 13 residues long. CDR3 DNA sequence: TGTGCCAGCACCCTGTTCACACGGGAGACCCAGTACTTC. As protein: CASTLFTRETQYF.

This clonotype has a count of ten or more. This chain joins TRBV28 and TRBJ2-3; D is uncertain. Germline CDR1 and CDR2: MDHEN and SYDVKM. The germline V and J ends were trimmed by 4 bases and 4 bases, with 15 bases remaining between them. The CDR3 extends over 15 amino acids. CDR3 DNA: TGTGCCAGCAGTTCCCCATCGACGGTGGCAGATACGCAGTATTTT. As protein: CASSSPSTVADTQYF.

Notes on this clonotype: A much larger clonotype is one base distant, so this may be a read error. The gene calls are TRBV20-1 and TRBJ2-1; possible D gene TRBD2, 5 bases. In germline, CDR1 is DFQATT, CDR2 SNEGSKA (reference sequence). This CDR3 has 15 amino acids. The CDR3 bases are TGCAGTGCCATGTCGTGGGGAGAATCCTACGATGAGCAGTTCTTC. Translating gives CSAMSWGESYDEQFF.

Notes on this clonotype: A much larger clone differs by one base, so this may be a read error. This sequence joins TRBV12-3 or TRBV12-4 and TRBJ2-7, with TRBD2 as a possible D gene (5 bases). Trimming removed 6 bases at V and 0 bases at J, with 9 bases between. The CDR3 has 13 amino acids. CDR3: CASSGVSSYEQYF. As DNA, the CDR3 is TGTGCCAGCAGCGGGGTTAGCTCCTACGAGCAGTACTTC.

This clonotype was seen only a few times. The chain carries TRBV5-1 and TRBJ2-7; unclear D gene. There are 14 residues in the CDR3. V was pared by 8 bases and J by 0 bases, with 15 bases between. Per the germline V gene, CDR1 is SGHRS and CDR2 is YFSETQ. For the CDR3, the DNA is TGCGCCAGTAAGTCGATGGGCAGCTCCTACGAGCAGTACTTC. This sequence encodes CASKSMGSSYEQYF. The entire variable domain, with the rest obtained from reference TRBV5-1 and TRBJ2-7, is as follows: KAGVTQTPRYLIKTRGQQVTLSCSPISGHRSVSWYQQTPGQGLQFLFEYFSETQRNKGNFPGRFSGRQFSNSRSEMNVSTLELGDSALYLCASKSMGSSYEQYFGPGTRLTVT.